What follows is one T cell receptor beta chain and its context. Its antigen is unidentified. This specimen comes from a study of T cells in localized non-small cell lung cancer. Sequencing was performed with immunoSEQ multiplex PCR; in TCRdb, only in-frame clones are kept and a portion is missing. In the table there are 1,300 to 1,500 clones, approximately 20% of which are singletons. With 5 bases removed from V and 9 bases from J, the gap between germline ends came to 22 bases. The CDR3 has 15 residues. Germline lookup yields CDR1 SGHNT and CDR2 YENEEA. Study results and limitations: Out of the top 100 tumor clones, a median around 57 were seen in adjacent lung. Heterogeneity stays possible, as sequencing covered only one tumor region.

The rearrangement uses TRBV11-3 and TRBJ1-1; D is perhaps TRBD1 (5 bases). The material sequenced was normal lung tissue next to the tumor, taken before any cancer treatment. The clonotype originates from a woman aged 35 to 70 with stage II lung adenocarcinoma. The CDR3 loop reads CASSLRDHSNPKAFF. The CDR3 bases are TGTGCCAGCAGCCTGCGGGACCACTCGAATCCAAAAGCTTTCTTT.